This T cell receptor (beta chain) was found in a study of shared clonotypes between healthy human individuals. This CDR3 contains 16 residues. The germline CDR1 and CDR2 sequences are MNHNS and SASEGT. Trimming shortened V by 0 bases and J by 5 bases, and 17 bases separated the two germline ends. Healthy HIV-negative adults with no recent acute infections or vaccinations were recruited as donors. The study separated CD4+ cells into CD45RA+ naive and CD45RA-negative memory subsets. Sequenced by immunoSEQ multiplex PCR; TCRdb stores in-frame clones only, minus some. The sample consists of 2 million to 3 million clones, approximately 93% of them appearing once.

The rearrangement links TRBV6-1 to TRBJ2-7, with D hard to call. What was sequenced was naive CD4+ T cells from PBMCs. This sample's subset: CD45RA+ positively selected. The TCR sequence derives from a man younger than 35 in good health. Some clones in this sample may be carry-over from other donors' samples. For the CDR3, the DNA is TGTGCCAGCAGTGAAGCGTTGCGTCTGGGATCCGACGAGCAGTACTTC. Translation: CASSEALRLGSDEQYF.